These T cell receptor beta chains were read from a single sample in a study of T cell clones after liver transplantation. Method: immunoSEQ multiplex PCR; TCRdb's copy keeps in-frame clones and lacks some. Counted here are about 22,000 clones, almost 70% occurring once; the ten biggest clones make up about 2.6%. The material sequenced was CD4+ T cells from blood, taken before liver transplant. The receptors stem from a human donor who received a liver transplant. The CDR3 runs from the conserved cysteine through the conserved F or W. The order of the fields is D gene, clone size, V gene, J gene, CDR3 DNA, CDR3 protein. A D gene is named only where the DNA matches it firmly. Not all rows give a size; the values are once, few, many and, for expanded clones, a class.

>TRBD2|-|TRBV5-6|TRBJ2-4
TGTGCCAGCAGCTCGCGGACTAGCGGTAAAAACATTCAGTACTTC
CASSSRTSGKNIQYF
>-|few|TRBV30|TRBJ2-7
TGTGCCTGGAGGGGCAGCGAAATTACCTACGAGCAGTACTTC
CAWRGSEITYEQYF
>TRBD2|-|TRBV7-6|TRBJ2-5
TGTGCCAGCAGCTTAGTACCTAGCGGGGAAGAGACCCAGTACTTC
CASSLVPSGEETQYF
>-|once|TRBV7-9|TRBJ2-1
TGTGCCAGCAGCTCCAATGAGCAGTTCTTC
CASSSNEQFF
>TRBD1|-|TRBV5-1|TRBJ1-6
TGCGCCAGCAGCGATCGACAGGGAAATTCACCCCTCCACTTT
CASSDRQGNSPLHF
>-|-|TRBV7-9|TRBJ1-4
TGTGCCAGCAGCTTCGACGCTAATGAAAAACTGTTTTTT
CASSFDANEKLFF
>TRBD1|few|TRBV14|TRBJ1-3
TGTGCCAGCAGCCATGCAGGGGGGGGAAACACCATATATTTT
CASSHAGGGNTIYF
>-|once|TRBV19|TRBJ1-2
TGTGCCAGTAGTATAGACAGGGTGATTGGCTACACCTTC
CASSIDRVIGYTF
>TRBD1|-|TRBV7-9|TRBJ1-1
TGTGCCAGCAGCTTAAAGCCGACAGGGGGAAGCACTGAAGCTTTCTTT
CASSLKPTGGSTEAFF
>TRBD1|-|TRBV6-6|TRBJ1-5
TGTGCCAGCACCGGACAGGGACGCAATCAGCCCCAGCATTTT
CASTGQGRNQPQHF
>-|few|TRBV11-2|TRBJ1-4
TGTGCCAGCAGCCCCTCCAGGGGAGCTAATGAAAAACTGTTTTTT
CASSPSRGANEKLFF
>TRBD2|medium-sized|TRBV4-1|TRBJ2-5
TGCGCCAGCAGCCACGATCAAGCGGGGCGAGAGACCCAGTACTTC
CASSHDQAGRETQYF
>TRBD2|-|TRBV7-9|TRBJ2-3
TGTGCCAGCAGCGACCCTAGCGGGATCACAGATACGCAGTATTTT
CASSDPSGITDTQYF
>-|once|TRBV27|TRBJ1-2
TGTGCCAGCAGTCCGGCAGGGCGAAACGCCGCAGGGGGCTACACCTTC
CASSPAGRNAAGGYTF
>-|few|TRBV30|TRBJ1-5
TGTGCCTGGAGTGTAGGTGGAGGCTATCAGCCCCAGCATTTT
CAWSVGGGYQPQHF
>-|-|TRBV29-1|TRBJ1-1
TGCAGCGTTGAGGGGTTGCCAAACACTGAAGCTTTCTTT
CSVEGLPNTEAFF
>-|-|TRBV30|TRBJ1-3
TGTGCCTGGGCGACAAGGGGGAACACCATATATTTT
CAWATRGNTIYF
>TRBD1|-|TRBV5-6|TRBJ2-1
TGTGCCAGCAGCGCAGCAGGGGGCTACGAGCAGTTCTTC
CASSAAGGYEQFF